Listed here are 4 T cell receptor beta chains from one sample, sequenced in a study of cytomegalovirus exposure and HLA in healthy donors. 13 Jbeta primers and 60 Vbeta primers were used for the PCR. Profiling relied on immunoSEQ multiplex PCR, and the TCRdb table lists in-frame clones only, not all of them. The sample has more than 85,000 clones, around 70% seen once. The sequenced material came from PBMCs. The origin of the receptors is a man aged 25-45 years in good health and CMV-seronegative.

CDR3 protein: CASTASQGGTEAFF. The DNA of the CDR3 is TGTGCCAGCACTGCAAGCCAGGGAGGCACTGAAGCTTTCTTT. The chain employs TRBV6-1 and TRBJ1-1; tentatively, D is TRBD1 (5 bases). Germline CDR1 is MNHNS and CDR2 is SASEGT. The CDR3 has 14 amino acids. Trimming took 7 bases from V and 4 from J, leaving 16 bases between them.

The chain joins TRBV6-4 to TRBJ2-3; the match to TRBD2 covers 14 bases. The germline gives CDR1 MRHNA, CDR2 SNTAGT. This CDR3 region has 16 residues. V dropped 6 bases and J dropped 6; count of bases not matched to a gene: 8. In DNA, the CDR3 is TGTGCCAGCAGCCCCCAGGGACTAGCGGGAGCCGATACGCAGTATTTT. Translating it yields CASSPQGLAGADTQYF.

The chain carries TRBV18 and TRBJ2-1, with D unclear. The CDR3 has 12 residues. The V gene lost 3 bases and the J gene lost 7 bases, with 7 bases spanning the gap. Germline values: CDR1 KGHSH, CDR2 LQKENI. The DNA of the CDR3 is TGTGCCAGCTCACCGCAGAGGAATGAGCAGTTCTTC. Protein product: CASSPQRNEQFF. Full variable domain (remainder filled in from reference TRBV18 and TRBJ2-1): NAGVMQNPRHLVRRRGQEARLRCSPMKGHSHVYWYRQLPEEGLKFMVYLQKENIIDESGMPKERFSAEFPKEGPSILRIQQVVRGDSAAYFCASSPQRNEQFFGPGTRLTVL.

The chain employs TRBV30 and TRBJ1-6; TRBD1 agrees at 7 bases. The CDR3 is 13 amino acids. Germline V gives CDR1 GTSNPN, CDR2 SVGIG (reference sequence). The V and J ends lost 4 bases and 11 bases, in that order; junction bases with no gene match: 8. The CDR3 loop is CAWKGQGVPPLHF. In DNA form, the CDR3 reads TGTGCCTGGAAGGGGCAGGGGGTACCACCCCTCCACTTT.